Each of the 23 T cell receptor beta chains below was sequenced from the same sample in a study of shared clonotypes between healthy human individuals. Clones were read by immunoSEQ multiplex PCR, and TCRdb kept only the in-frame ones, dropping some. Here the sample spans about 680,000 clones, 60% to 75% being singletons. Sequencing input: memory CD4+ T cells sorted from blood. Subset indicated: CD45RA-negative fraction. All receptors derive from a woman aged 30 to 39 in good health.

CDR3 DNA: TGTGCCAGCAGTTACGGGACAGGTTACCACGAGCAGTACTTC. It specifies CASSYGTGYHEQYF. This chain links TRBV6-6 with TRBJ2-7; 8 bases match TRBD1. CDR3 length: 14 amino acids. Germline-derived CDR1 and CDR2 are MNHNY and SVGAGI (reference sequence). Trimming cost V 2 bases and J 5 bases; bases outside gene matches: 5.

This rearrangement joins TRBV7-3 to TRBJ2-2; possible D gene TRBD1, 6 bases. CDR3 size: 17 residues. Trimming took 2 bases from V and 1 from J, leaving 14 bases between them. The germline V gene has CDR1 SGHTA and CDR2 FQGTGA. In nucleotides, the CDR3 is TGTGCCAGCAGCTTATCGAGGGACATTCGGAACACCGGGGAGCTGTTTTTT. Translated: CASSLSRDIRNTGELFF.

The chain employs TRBV5-1 and TRBJ2-2; D remains unclear. The V end was cut by 0 bases, the J end by 6 bases, with 6 bases between. The CDR3 extends over 13 amino acids. The V gene's germline CDR1 is SGHRS and CDR2 YFSETQ. The CDR3 sequence is CASSLDLSGELFF. CDR3 nucleotides: TGCGCCAGCAGCTTGGATCTTTCCGGGGAGCTGTTTTTT.

V gene TRBV6-5 combines with J gene TRBJ1-2; D possibly corresponds to TRBD1 (6 bases). Between the trimmed V and J ends, which lost 4 bases and 8 bases, there was a span of 14 bases. The germline V gene has CDR1 MNHEY and CDR2 SVGAGI. The CDR3 loop spans 13 amino acids. CDR3 DNA: TGTGCCAGCAGTTTACAGGGTACGGGGGGCTACACCTTC. This gives the protein CASSLQGTGGYTF.

The chain is built from TRBV2 and TRBJ1-5; 7 bases match TRBD1. V was clipped by 6 bases and J by 6 bases; unmatched bases: 8. This CDR3 comprises 14 residues. Per the germline V gene, CDR1 is SNHLY and CDR2 is FYNNEI. The CDR3 loop reads CASSVQGSRQPQHF. The CDR3, as DNA: TGTGCCAGCAGCGTACAGGGGAGTCGTCAGCCCCAGCATTTT. Full variable domain (missing parts from reference TRBV2 and TRBJ1-5): EPEVTQTPSHQVTQMGQEVILRCVPISNHLYFYWYRQILGQKVEFLVSFYNNEISEKSEIFDDQFSVERPDGSNFTLKIRSTKLEDSAMYFCASSVQGSRQPQHFGDGTRLSIL.

The chain couples TRBV9 to TRBJ2-1; 8 bases are a match to TRBD2. V shed 6 bases, J shed 8 bases, and the junction held 13 bases outside the gene matches. The CDR3 spans 15 residues. Germline loops: CDR1 SGDLS, CDR2 YYNGEE. CDR3 loop: CASTLSGLGTDEQFF. The CDR3 bases are TGTGCCAGCACCCTCTCGGGACTAGGGACCGATGAGCAGTTCTTC. Looking up the rest from reference TRBV9 and TRBJ2-1 gives the full variable domain: DSGVTQTPKHLITATGQRVTLRCSPRSGDLSVYWYQQSLDQGLQFLIQYYNGEERAKGNILERFSAQQFPDLHSELNLSSLELGDSALYFCASTLSGLGTDEQFFGPGTRLTVL.

The table lists this clone with a few counts. The chain joins TRBV4-1 to TRBJ1-2; D not resolved. This CDR3 spans 14 amino acids. Trimming stripped 0 bases from V and 7 bases from J, with 12 bases between. CDR1 and CDR2 from the germline V gene are MGHRA and YSYEKL. DNA of the CDR3: TGCGCCAGCAGCCAAGATCGGGGAAGGATTGGCTACACCTTC. Encoded protein: CASSQDRGRIGYTF.

This chain joins TRBV5-1 and TRBJ2-2; D is undetermined. The CDR3 has 14 residues. The germline V gene encodes CDR1 SGHRS and CDR2 YFSETQ. The ends were cut back, 4 bases at V and 1 base at J, with 8 bases in the middle. CDR3 in amino acids: CASSMSENTGELFF. The CDR3 coding sequence is TGCGCCAGCAGCATGAGCGAGAACACCGGGGAGCTGTTTTTT.

The gene calls are TRBV29-1 and TRBJ2-1; 11 nucleotides line up with TRBD2. The CDR3 spans 14 residues. With 3 bases clipped from V and 8 bases from J, the junction kept 6 bases outside the gene matches. Germline assignment: CDR1 SQVTM and CDR2 ANQGSEA. The CDR3 sequence: CSVDTSGSMYEQFF. CDR3 bases: TGCAGCGTTGACACTAGCGGGAGTATGTATGAGCAGTTCTTC.

The genes are TRBV6-5 and TRBJ1-5; D is undetermined. This CDR3 is 15 amino acids long. V was shortened by 0 bases and J by 2 bases, with 8 bases between the two germline ends. The germline CDR1 and CDR2 sequences are MNHEY and SVGAGI. In nucleotides, the CDR3 is TGTGCCAGCAGTTACTCTGGGTTCGGCAATCAGCCCCAGCATTTT. Translated, it gives CASSYSGFGNQPQHF.

This chain links TRBV2 with TRBJ2-7; no firm D call. The V end was cut by 6 bases, the J end by 0 bases, with 21 bases between. The CDR3 contains 17 residues. Looked up from germline, CDR1 is SNHLY and CDR2 is FYNNEI. In DNA form, the CDR3 reads TGTGCCAGCAGCCAGCCCCGGGCCGCCCCGTTCTCCTACGAGCAGTACTTC. Translated: CASSQPRAAPFSYEQYF.

The CDR3 nucleotides are TGTGCCAGCAGTTACTCATTGGGGCAGGGGATCTATGGCTACACCTTC. The encoded protein is CASSYSLGQGIYGYTF. This chain links TRBV6-5 with TRBJ1-2, with a tentative D call TRBD1 (6 bases). The CDR3 consists of 16 residues. Germline V gene sequence: CDR1 MNHEY, CDR2 SVGAGI. The germline V and J ends were trimmed by 0 bases and 4 bases, with 15 bases remaining between them.

This clone was recorded a few times. The chain uses TRBV6-1 and TRBJ1-2; 9 bases are shared with TRBD1. CDR1 and CDR2 from the germline V gene are MNHNS and SASEGT. The CDR3 runs to 14 residues. The junction had 3 bases not matched to a gene; V was cut back by 6 bases and J by 1 base. The CDR3 sequence: CASRPGQGNYGYTF. The CDR3 nucleotides are TGTGCCAGCAGACCGGGACAGGGTAACTATGGCTACACCTTC.

This clone was picked up one time. The chain uses TRBV5-1 and TRBJ2-4, with TRBD2 identical over 13 bases. The CDR3 sequence is 14 residues long. V lost 4 bases, J lost 7 bases, and 2 bases stayed unmatched. Per the germline V gene, CDR1 is SGHRS and CDR2 is YFSETQ. The CDR3 sequence is CASSPGLAGNIQYF. The CDR3, as DNA: TGCGCCAGCAGCCCGGGACTAGCGGGGAACATTCAGTACTTC.

This clone was detected ten times or more. V usage is TRBV25-1 and J usage is TRBJ1-5; 9 bases agree with TRBD1. CDR3 size: 17 residues. Looked up from germline, CDR1 is MGHDK and CDR2 is SYGVNS. The V gene end was trimmed by 4 bases and the J gene end by 2 bases; junction bases not matched to a gene: 9. CDR3 loop: CASSGPTGGAGNQPQHF. As DNA, the CDR3 is TGTGCCAGCAGTGGACCTACAGGGGGCGCGGGCAATCAGCCCCAGCATTTT.

The genes are TRBV27 and TRBJ2-1; unclear D gene. V dropped 1 base and J dropped 8 bases, with 12 bases sitting between them. Germline V gene data show CDR1 as MNHEY and CDR2 as SMNVEV (reference sequence). The CDR3 is made up of 14 amino acids. The CDR3 DNA is TGTGCCAGCAGTTTATTTTCGGGCCTTGATGAGCAGTTCTTC. It translates to CASSLFSGLDEQFF.

The chain is built from TRBV30 and TRBJ1-3; 8 positions match TRBD1. J was trimmed by 0 bases and V by 2 bases; bases with no gene match: 0. Per germline, CDR1 GTSNPN and CDR2 SVGIG (reference sequence). The CDR3 is made up of 14 amino acids. The CDR3: CAWSTGGSGNTIYF. The DNA of the CDR3 is TGTGCCTGGAGTACAGGGGGCTCTGGAAACACCATATATTTT.

In this sample, this clone turned up a few times. The same CDR3 arises from other DNA sequences in this sample as well. The chain recombines TRBV11-2 with TRBJ2-1, with 11 bases matching TRBD1. The junction had 4 bases not matched to a gene; V was cut back by 0 bases and J by 3 bases. This CDR3 comprises 17 residues. Per germline, CDR1 SGHAT and CDR2 FQNNGV. The CDR3 bases are TGTGCCAGCAGCTTAGATGGAGGGACAGGGGGCTACAATGAGCAGTTCTTC. It encodes CASSLDGGTGGYNEQFF.

The rearrangement uses TRBV7-9 and TRBJ2-7; D possibly matches TRBD1 or TRBD2 (6 bases each). The CDR3 length is 12 residues. Trimming removed 5 bases at V and 5 bases at J, with 10 bases between. Germline V gene lookup returns CDR1 SEHNR and CDR2 FQNEAQ (reference sequence). Written as DNA, the CDR3 is TGTGCCAGCAGCCAGAGGGGGGACGAGCAGTACTTC. It specifies CASSQRGDEQYF.

The J gene is TRBJ2-1, the V gene TRBV27, with D perhaps matching TRBD2 (6 bases). The V end lost 5 bases, the J end lost 8 bases, and 16 bases lay between the germline ends. The CDR3 contains 14 residues. The germline CDR1 and CDR2 sequences are MNHEY and SMNVEV (reference sequence). In nucleotides, the CDR3 is TGTGCCAGCAGTCCTCAAGAGTCTAGCGATGAGCAGTTCTTC. Protein product: CASSPQESSDEQFF.

This chain joins TRBV7-8 and TRBJ2-7; the D call may be TRBD1 or TRBD2 (7 bases each). CDR3 length equals 16 residues. The germline gives CDR1 SGHVS, CDR2 FQNEAQ. The ends were cut back, 6 bases at V and 1 base at J, with 19 bases in the middle. CDR3 in DNA: TGTGCCAGCAGTTCCAGGGGGGGGATTGGATCCTACGAGCAGTACTTC. Translation gives CASSSRGGIGSYEQYF.

The V gene is TRBV7-9, the J gene TRBJ2-7; D gene uncertain. CDR3 length: 13 amino acids. Trimming removed 4 bases at V and 7 bases at J, with 14 bases between. CDR1 and CDR2 (germline): SEHNR, FQNEAQ (reference sequence). The CDR3 loop reads CASSSSEFGEQYF. The CDR3 DNA is TGTGCCAGCAGCTCATCGGAGTTTGGGGAGCAGTACTTC.

V usage is TRBV19 and J usage is TRBJ1-1, with 7 bases identical to TRBD1. Germline V gives CDR1 LNHDA, CDR2 SQIVND (reference sequence). V was clipped by 7 bases and J by 0 bases; unmatched bases: 11. CDR3 size: 16 residues. The CDR3 DNA is TGTGCCAGTACCGATAGGGGCAGGGGGATGAACACTGAAGCTTTCTTT. Its translation: CASTDRGRGMNTEAFF.